This T cell receptor (beta chain) was profiled in a study of spatial heterogeneity in lung cancer. The wider study: In raw reads, more than 9.5 appearances on average were recorded for each unique TCR and UMI combination.

Trimming took off 4 bases at V and 4 bases at J, with 16 bases between the two ends. Germline CDR1 is MDHEN and CDR2 is SYDVKM. The CDR3 length is 15 residues. This clonotype has at least ten counts. The antigen remains undetermined. Study-level points and caveats: Higher tumor mutation counts went along with higher counts of expanded intratumoral alpha and beta TCRs.

TCRdb analysed the 5' RACE reads with MiXCR anew, one entry per CDR3 protein. The sample includes about 22,000 distinct CDR3 sequences, roughly 3% of them seen just once. Time point indicated: sample taken at primary tumor resection. Unsorted whole RNA of tumor, nontumor lung or frozen PBMC was sequenced. The source material was lung tumor tissue, sampled at surgery. V gene TRBV28 combines with J gene TRBJ1-2, with a possible D match to TRBD1 (6 bases). This clonotype was sampled from a male donor with early-stage non-small cell lung cancer. Here the CDR3 DNA reads TGTGCCAGCAGTTCCGTTGGCAGGGGCCCCTATGGCTACACCTTC. It is translated as CASSSVGRGPYGYTF.